This section outlines one T cell receptor beta chain sequence together with its context. As yet, its antigen is unknown. The V end lost 7 bases, the J end lost 2 bases, and 17 bases lay between the germline ends. The CDR3 spans 15 residues. Germline CDR1 SGHAT, CDR2 FQNNGV. The sample comes from a study of vaccination and CD4 T cells after COVID-19. Study summary: Post-COVID draws came a median around 100 days after diagnosis (range 35 to 161). General study findings and limits: Spike mono-reactive status applied to 304 of 307 vaccine-specific clones in convalescent patients. Median numbers of SARS-CoV-2-reactive clonotypes increased from roughly 21 to 40 (not a significant change).

The time point denotes: late sampling 161 to 241 days after vaccination in a few convalescent patients. From the PCR reads, TCRdb called clonotypes with MiXCR, one entry per CDR3 protein. The repertoire holds 31,000 or so distinct CDR3 sequences, with approximately 49% as singletons. Specimen: CD4+ T cells from blood, collected about 7 months after SARS-CoV-2 vaccination. The clonotype was recovered from a human donor who had recovered from COVID-19. The J gene is TRBJ2-5, the V gene TRBV11-2, with D unclear. The CDR3 here is CASTREFQEQETQYF. Written as DNA, the CDR3 is TGTGCCAGCACTAGAGAGTTTCAGGAACAAGAGACCCAGTACTTC.